The sequence of this T cell receptor (beta chain) was determined in a study of blood T cell repertoires in COVID-19. Study background: Samples of COVID-19 (acute and convalescent) were obtained from the United States, Italy and Spain. Nucleic acid was either cDNA or gDNA, and it came from T cells, B-cell-depleted T cells, or PBMCs.

The ends were cut back, 2 bases at V and 5 bases at J, with 7 bases in the middle. The CDR3 runs 13 residues. Methods used by the authors: Reference gene primer amplification gave nucleated cell count estimates. Libraries were prepared by immunoSEQ multiplex PCR; TCRdb keeps only in-frame clonotypes and omits some of them. V and J calls and clone size follow that table, whereas D and trimming were derived from the DNA. The sample has around 93,000 clones, around 81% seen once; the top ten hold over 3.5%. Sequencing used peripheral blood. The clonotype was recovered from a man in his sixties with acute or convalescent COVID-19. This chain joins TRBV12-3 or TRBV12-4 and TRBJ1-5, with D possibly being TRBD1 (5 bases). CDR3 region: CASSLTGDQPQHF. DNA for the CDR3: TGTGCCAGCAGTTTAACGGGGGATCAGCCCCAGCATTTT.